This TCR beta chain was sequenced for a study of blood T cell repertoires in COVID-19. Study-level background: Italy, Spain and the United States were the sources of the convalescent and acute COVID-19 samples.

This CDR3 has 14 residues. CDR1 is SGDLS and CDR2 is YYNGEE in the germline V gene. V was trimmed by 0 bases and J by 8 bases, leaving 14 bases between them. As originally analysed: Estimates of nucleated cell counts were drawn from the amplification of reference gene primers. Clones were read by immunoSEQ multiplex PCR, and TCRdb kept only the in-frame ones, dropping some. The DNA was the basis for D and trimming; V, J and clone size are from that table. Of 200,000 to 250,000 clones listed, roughly 81% are singletons. The chain has TRBV9 and TRBJ1-2, with a possible D match to TRBD1 (5 bases). The clonotype originates from a woman older than 75 with COVID-19, enrolled during active disease. The sequencing input was peripheral blood. In DNA, the CDR3 is TGTGCCAGCAGCGTAGAACAAGGAAGGGGCGGCTACACCTTC. Its translation: CASSVEQGRGGYTF.